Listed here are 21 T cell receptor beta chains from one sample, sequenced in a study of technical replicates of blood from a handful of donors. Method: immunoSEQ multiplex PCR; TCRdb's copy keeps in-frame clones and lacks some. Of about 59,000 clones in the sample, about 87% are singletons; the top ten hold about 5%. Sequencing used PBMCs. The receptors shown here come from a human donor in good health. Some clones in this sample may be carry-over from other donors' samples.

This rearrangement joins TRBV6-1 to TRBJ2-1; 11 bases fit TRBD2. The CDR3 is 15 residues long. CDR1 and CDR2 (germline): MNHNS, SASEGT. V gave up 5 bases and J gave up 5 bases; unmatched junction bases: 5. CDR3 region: CASSSGTSGDNEQFF. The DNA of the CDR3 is TGTGCCAGCAGTTCCGGGACTAGCGGTGACAATGAGCAGTTCTTC.

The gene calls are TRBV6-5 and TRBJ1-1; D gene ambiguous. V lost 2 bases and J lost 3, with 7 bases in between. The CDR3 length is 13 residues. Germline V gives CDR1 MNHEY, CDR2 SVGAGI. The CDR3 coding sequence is TGTGCCAGCAGTTACAGCCGGTACACTGAAGCTTTCTTT. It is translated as CASSYSRYTEAFF.

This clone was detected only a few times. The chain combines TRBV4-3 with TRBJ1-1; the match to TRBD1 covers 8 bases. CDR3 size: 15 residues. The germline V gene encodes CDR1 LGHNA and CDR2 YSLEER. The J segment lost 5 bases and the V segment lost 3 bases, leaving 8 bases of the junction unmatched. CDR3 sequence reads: CASSQDRVPRTEAFF. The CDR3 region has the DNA TGCGCCAGCAGCCAGGACAGGGTCCCCCGAACTGAAGCTTTCTTT.

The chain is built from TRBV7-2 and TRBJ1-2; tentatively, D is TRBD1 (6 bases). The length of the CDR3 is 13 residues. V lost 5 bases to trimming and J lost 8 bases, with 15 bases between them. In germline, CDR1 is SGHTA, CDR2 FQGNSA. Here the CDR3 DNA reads TGTGCCAGCAGCACAGCAGGGGTTCAAGGCTACACCTTC. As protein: CASSTAGVQGYTF.

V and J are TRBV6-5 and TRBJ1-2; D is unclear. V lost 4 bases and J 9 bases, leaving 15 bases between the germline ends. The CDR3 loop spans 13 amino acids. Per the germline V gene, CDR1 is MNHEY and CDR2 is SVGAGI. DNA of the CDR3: TGTGCCAGCAGTTTGGACGAGGGTAGGAGCTACACCTTC. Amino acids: CASSLDEGRSYTF.

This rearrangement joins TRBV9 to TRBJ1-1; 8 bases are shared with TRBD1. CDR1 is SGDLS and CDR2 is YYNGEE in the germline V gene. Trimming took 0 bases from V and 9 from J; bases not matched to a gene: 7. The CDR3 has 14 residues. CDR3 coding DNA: TGTGCCAGCAGCGTAGCTCACACAGGGGGTAAAGCTTTCTTT. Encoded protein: CASSVAHTGGKAFF.

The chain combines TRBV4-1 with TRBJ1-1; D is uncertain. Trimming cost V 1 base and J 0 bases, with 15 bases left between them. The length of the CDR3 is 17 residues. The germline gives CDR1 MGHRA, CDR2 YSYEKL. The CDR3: CASSQAYFGLMNTEAFF. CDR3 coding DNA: TGCGCCAGCAGCCAAGCTTATTTCGGTCTAATGAACACTGAAGCTTTCTTT.

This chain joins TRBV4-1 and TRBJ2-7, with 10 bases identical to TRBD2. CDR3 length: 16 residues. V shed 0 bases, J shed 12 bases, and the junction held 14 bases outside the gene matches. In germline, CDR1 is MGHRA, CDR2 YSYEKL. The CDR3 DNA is TGCGCCAGCAGCCAAGAAGGATGGCTAGCGGGAGACCGGCTGTACTTC. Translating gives CASSQEGWLAGDRLYF.

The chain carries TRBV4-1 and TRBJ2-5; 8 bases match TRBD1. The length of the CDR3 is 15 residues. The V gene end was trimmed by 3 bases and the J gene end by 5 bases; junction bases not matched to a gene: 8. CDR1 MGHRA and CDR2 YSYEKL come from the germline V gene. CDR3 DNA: TGCGCCAGCAGCCAGGAGGACAGGGACGCTGAGACCCAGTACTTC. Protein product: CASSQEDRDAETQYF.

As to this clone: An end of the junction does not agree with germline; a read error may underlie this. This chain's CDR3 is CAWSVNSEAFF. CDR3 DNA: TGTGCCTGGAGTGTAAACAGTGAAGCTTTCTTT. The chain recombines TRBV30 with TRBJ1-1; D gene ambiguous. The CDR3 totals 11 residues. CDR1 is GTSNPN, CDR2 SVGIG, per germline (reference sequence). The variable domain in full, with the rest retrieved from reference TRBV30 and TRBJ1-1, is SQTIHQWPATLVQPVGSPLSLECTVEGTSNPNLYWYRQAAGRGLQLLFYSVGIGQISSEVPQNLSASRPQDRQFILSSKKLLLSDSGFYLCAWSVNSEAFFGQGTRLTVV.

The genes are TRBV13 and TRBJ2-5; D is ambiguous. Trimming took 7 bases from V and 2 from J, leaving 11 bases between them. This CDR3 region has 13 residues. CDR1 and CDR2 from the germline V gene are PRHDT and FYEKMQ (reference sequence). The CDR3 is CASTHFPQETQYF. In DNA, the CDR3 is TGTGCCAGCACCCACTTCCCACAAGAGACCCAGTACTTC.

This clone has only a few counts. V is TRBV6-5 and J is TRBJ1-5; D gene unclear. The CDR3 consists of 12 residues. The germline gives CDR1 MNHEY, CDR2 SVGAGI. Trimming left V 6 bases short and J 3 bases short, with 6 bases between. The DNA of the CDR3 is TGTGCCAGCAGGGGCAACAATCAGCCCCAGCATTTT. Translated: CASRGNNQPQHF.

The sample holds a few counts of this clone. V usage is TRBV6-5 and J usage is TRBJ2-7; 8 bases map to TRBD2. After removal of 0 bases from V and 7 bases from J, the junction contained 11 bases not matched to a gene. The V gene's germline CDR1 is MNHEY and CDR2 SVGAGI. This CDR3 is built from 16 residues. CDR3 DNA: TGTGCCAGCAGTTACTCGAAGCGGGGGAGCTTGAGGGAGCAGTACTTC. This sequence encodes CASSYSKRGSLREQYF.

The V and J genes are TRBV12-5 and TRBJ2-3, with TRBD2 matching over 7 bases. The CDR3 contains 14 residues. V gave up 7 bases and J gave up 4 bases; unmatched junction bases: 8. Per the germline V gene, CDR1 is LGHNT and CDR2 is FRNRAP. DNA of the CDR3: TGTGCTAGTGTCGTGGGGGGGAGCGCAGATACGCAGTATTTT. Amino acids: CASVVGGSADTQYF.

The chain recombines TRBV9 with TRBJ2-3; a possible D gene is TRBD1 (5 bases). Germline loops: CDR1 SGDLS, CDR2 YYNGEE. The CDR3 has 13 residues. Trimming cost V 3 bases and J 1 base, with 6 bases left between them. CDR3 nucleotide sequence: TGTGCCAGCAGCGAAGGGGGCACAGATACGCAGTATTTT. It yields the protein CASSEGGTDTQYF.

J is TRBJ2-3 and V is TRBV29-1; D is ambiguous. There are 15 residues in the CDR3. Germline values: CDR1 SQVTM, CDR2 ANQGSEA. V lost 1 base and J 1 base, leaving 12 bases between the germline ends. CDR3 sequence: CSVEVLGVGTDTQYF. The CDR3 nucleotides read TGCAGCGTTGAAGTCCTAGGAGTTGGCACAGATACGCAGTATTTT.

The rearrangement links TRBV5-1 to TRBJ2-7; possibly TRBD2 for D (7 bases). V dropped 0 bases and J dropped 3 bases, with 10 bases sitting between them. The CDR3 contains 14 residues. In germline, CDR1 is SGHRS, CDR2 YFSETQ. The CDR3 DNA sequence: TGCGCCAGCAGCTTGGAGGGGGGGCTCTACGAGCAGTACTTC. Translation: CASSLEGGLYEQYF.

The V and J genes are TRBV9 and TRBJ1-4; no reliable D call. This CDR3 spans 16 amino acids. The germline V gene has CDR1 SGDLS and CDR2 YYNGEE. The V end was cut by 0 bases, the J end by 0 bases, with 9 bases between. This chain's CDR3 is CASSVGFQATNEKLFF. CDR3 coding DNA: TGTGCCAGCAGCGTAGGCTTCCAGGCAACTAATGAAAAACTGTTTTTT.

As DNA, the CDR3 is TGCAGCGTTGAATCTAGCGGGGGGGGCACAGATACGCAGTATTTT. This gives the protein CSVESSGGGTDTQYF. This chain connects TRBV29-1 to TRBJ2-3, with TRBD2 matching over 12 bases. The J segment lost 1 base and the V segment lost 2 bases, leaving 1 base of the junction unmatched. CDR3 length: 15 amino acids. The germline CDR1 and CDR2 sequences are SQVTM and ANQGSEA.

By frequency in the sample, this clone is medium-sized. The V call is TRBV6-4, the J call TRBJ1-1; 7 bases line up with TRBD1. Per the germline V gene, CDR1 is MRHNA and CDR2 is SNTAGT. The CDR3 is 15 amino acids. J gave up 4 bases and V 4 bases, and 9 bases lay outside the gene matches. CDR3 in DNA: TGTGCCAGCAGTGGGGTTGAGGCAGGGGGCACTGAAGCTTTCTTT. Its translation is CASSGVEAGGTEAFF.

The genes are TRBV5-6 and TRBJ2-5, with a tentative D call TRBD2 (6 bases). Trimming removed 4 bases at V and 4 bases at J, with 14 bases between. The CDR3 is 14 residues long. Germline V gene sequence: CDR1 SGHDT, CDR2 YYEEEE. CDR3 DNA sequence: TGTGCCAGCAGCCAGGGACTGACTGGAGAGACCCAGTACTTC. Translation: CASSQGLTGETQYF.